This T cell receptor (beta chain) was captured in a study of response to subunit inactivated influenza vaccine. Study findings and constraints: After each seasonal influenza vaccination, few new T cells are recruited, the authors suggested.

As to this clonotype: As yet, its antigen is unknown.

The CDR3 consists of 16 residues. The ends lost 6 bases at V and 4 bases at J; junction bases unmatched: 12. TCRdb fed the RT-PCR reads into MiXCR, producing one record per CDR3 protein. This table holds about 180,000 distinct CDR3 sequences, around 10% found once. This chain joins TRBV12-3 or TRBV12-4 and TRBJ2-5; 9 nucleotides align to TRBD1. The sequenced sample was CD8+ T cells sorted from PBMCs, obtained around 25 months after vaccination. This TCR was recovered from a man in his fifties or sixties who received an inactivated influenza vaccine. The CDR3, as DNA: TGTGCCAGCAGCCAAGCCGGGACAGGGAAGGGAGAGACCCAGTACTTC. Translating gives CASSQAGTGKGETQYF.